The following is a T cell receptor (beta chain) sequence with its context. The antigen is unknown. Naive CD8 cells lacked CD45RO and underwent positive selection for CCR7, leaving out terminally differentiated effector memory CD45RA+ cells. The data are from a study of shared clonotypes between healthy human individuals. General observations from the study: A handful of donors showed sharing of approximately 5% of naive CD4 clonotypes. Although depth was large, rarefaction showed that sequencing of the sorted subsets was incomplete. Limitation of the genetic and exposure-history diversity represented came from the few donors.

Genomic DNA of each subset was evenly split across several immunoSEQ plates. Clones were sequenced by immunoSEQ multiplex PCR, and TCRdb holds only the in-frame ones, with some missing. The sample consists of more than 2 million clones, about 94% of them appearing once. Sequences were obtained from naive CD8+ T cells sorted from blood. This clonotype was obtained from a man younger than 30 in good health.

The chain's CDR3 is CASSPRAGAAGELFF. CDR3 nucleotides: TGCGCCAGCAGCCCCCGCGCGGGAGCGGCCGGGGAGCTGTTTTTT. The chain is built from TRBV10-1 and TRBJ2-2; 7 bases fit TRBD2. Losses at the gene ends were 6 bases for V and 6 bases for J; bases not matched to a gene: 10. CDR1 WNHNN and CDR2 SYGVQD come from the germline V gene (reference sequence). This CDR3 region has 15 residues.